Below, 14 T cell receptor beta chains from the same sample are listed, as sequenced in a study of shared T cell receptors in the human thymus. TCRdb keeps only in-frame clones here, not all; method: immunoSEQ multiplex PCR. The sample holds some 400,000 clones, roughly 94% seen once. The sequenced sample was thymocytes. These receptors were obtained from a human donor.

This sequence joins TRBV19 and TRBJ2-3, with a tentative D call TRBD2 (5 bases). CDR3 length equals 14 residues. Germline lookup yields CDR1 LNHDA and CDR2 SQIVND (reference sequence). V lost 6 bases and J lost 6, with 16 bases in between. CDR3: CASRRRAPGDTQYF. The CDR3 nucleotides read TGTGCCAGTAGACGTAGGGCCCCGGGGGATACGCAGTATTTT.

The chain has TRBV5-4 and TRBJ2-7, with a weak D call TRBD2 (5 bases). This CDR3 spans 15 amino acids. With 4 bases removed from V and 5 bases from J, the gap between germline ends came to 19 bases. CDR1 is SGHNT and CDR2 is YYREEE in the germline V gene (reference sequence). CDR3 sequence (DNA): TGTGCCAGCAGCCCCAATACCTTGCGGGCTCACGAGCAGTACTTC. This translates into CASSPNTLRAHEQYF.

The CDR3 nucleotides read TGTGCCAGCAGCTTAGTGACCCCCCCCTTAAAGGACAATGAGCAGTTCTTC. Encoded protein: CASSLVTPPLKDNEQFF. The chain has TRBV11-2 and TRBJ2-1; no reliable D call. The CDR3 spans 17 residues. Germline V gene lookup returns CDR1 SGHAT and CDR2 FQNNGV. V was clipped by 1 base and J by 5 bases, with 18 bases between them. Full variable domain (remainder filled in from reference TRBV11-2 and TRBJ2-1): EAGVAQSPRYKIIEKRQSVAFWCNPISGHATLYWYQQILGQGPKLLIQFQNNGVVDDSQLPKDRFSAERLKGVDSTLKIQPAKLEDSAVYLCASSLVTPPLKDNEQFFGPGTRLTVL.

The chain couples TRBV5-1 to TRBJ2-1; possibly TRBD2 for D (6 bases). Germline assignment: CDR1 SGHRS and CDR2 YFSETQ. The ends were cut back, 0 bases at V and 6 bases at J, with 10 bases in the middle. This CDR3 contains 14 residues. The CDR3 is CASSLGGRSNEQFF. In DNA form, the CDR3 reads TGCGCCAGCAGCTTGGGGGGGAGGAGCAATGAGCAGTTCTTC.

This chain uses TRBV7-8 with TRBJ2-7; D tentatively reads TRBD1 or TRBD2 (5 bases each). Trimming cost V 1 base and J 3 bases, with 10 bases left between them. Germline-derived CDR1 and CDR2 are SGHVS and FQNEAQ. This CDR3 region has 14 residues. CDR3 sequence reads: CASSLGGSGYEQYF. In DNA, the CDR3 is TGTGCCAGCAGCTTAGGGGGGTCGGGCTACGAGCAGTACTTC.

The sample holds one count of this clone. CDR3 DNA: TGTGCCAGCAGCTCCGGACGGGGGAACTCTGGGGCCAACGTCCTGACTTTC. This gives the protein CASSSGRGNSGANVLTF. The rearrangement joins TRBV7-7 to TRBJ2-6, with D tentatively TRBD2 (6 bases). V lost 4 bases, J lost 0 bases, and 13 bases lay in between. Germline assignment: CDR1 SSHAT and CDR2 FNYEAQ (reference sequence). CDR3 length: 17 amino acids.

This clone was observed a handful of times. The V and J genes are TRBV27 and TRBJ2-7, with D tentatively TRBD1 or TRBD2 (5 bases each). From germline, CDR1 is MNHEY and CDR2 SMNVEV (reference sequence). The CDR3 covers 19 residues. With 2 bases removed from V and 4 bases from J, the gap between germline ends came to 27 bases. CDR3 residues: CASSLRSESRESHGYEQYF. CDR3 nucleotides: TGTGCCAGCAGTTTACGGTCTGAGAGCAGGGAGTCCCACGGTTACGAGCAGTACTTC.

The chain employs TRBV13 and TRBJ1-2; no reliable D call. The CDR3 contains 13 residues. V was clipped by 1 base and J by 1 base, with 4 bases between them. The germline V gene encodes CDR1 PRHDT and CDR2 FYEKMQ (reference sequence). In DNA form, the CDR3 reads TGTGCCAGCAGCTTAGCGGATAACTATGGCTACACCTTC. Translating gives CASSLADNYGYTF.

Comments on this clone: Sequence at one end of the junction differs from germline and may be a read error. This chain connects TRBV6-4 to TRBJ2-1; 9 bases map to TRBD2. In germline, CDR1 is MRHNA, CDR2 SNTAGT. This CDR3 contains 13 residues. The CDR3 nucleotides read TGTGCCAGCGGTGAGGCGGGAGGGAGTGAGCAGTTCTTC. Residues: CASGEAGGSEQFF.

This chain's CDR3 is CASSPRVPSTDTQYF. In DNA form, the CDR3 reads TGTGCCAGCTCACCCCGGGTACCTAGCACAGATACGCAGTATTTT. This chain connects TRBV18 to TRBJ2-3; no clear D. The germline V gene has CDR1 KGHSH and CDR2 LQKENI. V was shortened by 3 bases and J by 0 bases, with 10 bases between the two germline ends. The CDR3 contains 15 residues.

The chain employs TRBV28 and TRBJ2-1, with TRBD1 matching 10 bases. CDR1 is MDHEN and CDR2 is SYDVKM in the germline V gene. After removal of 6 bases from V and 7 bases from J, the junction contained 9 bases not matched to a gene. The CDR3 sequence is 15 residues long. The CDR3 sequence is CASRVIPDRGNEQFF. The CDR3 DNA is TGTGCCAGCAGGGTAATCCCGGACAGGGGGAATGAGCAGTTCTTC.

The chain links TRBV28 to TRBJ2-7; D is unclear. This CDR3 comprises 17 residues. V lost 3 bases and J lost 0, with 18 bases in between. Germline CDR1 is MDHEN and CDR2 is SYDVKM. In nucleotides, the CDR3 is TGTGCCAGCAGTTTTATAAGGCTGGGCCTTAGCTCCTACGAGCAGTACTTC. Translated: CASSFIRLGLSSYEQYF. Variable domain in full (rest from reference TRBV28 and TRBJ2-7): DVKVTQSSRYLVKRTGEKVFLECVQDMDHENMFWYRQDPGLGLRLIYFSYDVKMKEKGDIPEGYSVSREKKERFSLILESASTNQTSMYLCASSFIRLGLSSYEQYFGPGTRLTVT.

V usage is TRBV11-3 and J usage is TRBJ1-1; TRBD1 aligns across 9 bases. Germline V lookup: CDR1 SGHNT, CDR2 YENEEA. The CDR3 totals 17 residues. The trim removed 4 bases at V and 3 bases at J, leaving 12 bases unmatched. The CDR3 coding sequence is TGTGCCAGCAGCTCCTCAACAGGGGGCGGACGGGACACTGAAGCTTTCTTT. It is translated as CASSSSTGGGRDTEAFF.

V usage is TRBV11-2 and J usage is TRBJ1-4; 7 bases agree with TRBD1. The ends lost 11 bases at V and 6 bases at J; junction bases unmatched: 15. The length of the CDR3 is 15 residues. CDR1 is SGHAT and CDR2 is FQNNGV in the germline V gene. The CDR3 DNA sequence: TGTGCCTCCTCTCAGGGGGAGGGGACCGATGAAAAACTGTTTTTT. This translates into CASSQGEGTDEKLFF. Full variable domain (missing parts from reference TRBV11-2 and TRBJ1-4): EAGVAQSPRYKIIEKRQSVAFWCNPISGHATLYWYQQILGQGPKLLIQFQNNGVVDDSQLPKDRFSAERLKGVDSTLKIQPAKLEDSAVYLCASSQGEGTDEKLFFGSGTQLSVL.